A selection of T cell receptor beta chains follows, all from one sample in a study of blood T cell repertoires in COVID-19. Produced via immunoSEQ multiplex PCR; TCRdb's table is partial and in-frame only. The sample holds some 160,000 clones; 65% to 80% are singletons and the top ten take 19%. Sequencing was done on a sample of PBMCs or T cells enriched from blood (not recorded which). The receptors shown here come from a woman in her seventies in a cohort exposed to, infected with or recovered from COVID-19 (not recorded which). The CDR3 runs from the conserved cysteine through the conserved F or W. A D gene is named only where the DNA matches it firmly. Clone size is shown for a subset of rows, as once, few, many or a class of expanded clone.

TGTGCCAGCAGCTGGTCAGGGAGGCCCTACGAGCAGTACTTC	CASSWSGRPYEQYF	.	TRBV5-4	TRBJ2-7	.
TGTGCCAGTAGTCTCCGGACTAGCGGGAGTCACCATGAGCAGTTCTTC	CASSLRTSGSHHEQFF	.	TRBV19	TRBJ2-1	TRBD2
TGCAGCGTTGAAGGGGGGCAGGGTATGAATGGCTACACCTTC	CSVEGGQGMNGYTF	.	TRBV29-1	TRBJ1-2	.
TGTGCCAGCAGCCAAGACAGGGCCGGTGGCTACACCTTC	CASSQDRAGGYTF	.	TRBV12-3/TRBV12-4	TRBJ1-2	TRBD1
TGTGCCATCGGAGGCTCCTCTGGAAACACCATATATTTT	CAIGGSSGNTIYF	.	TRBV10-3	TRBJ1-3	.
TGTGCCATCCTCGAAGGACTAGCGGGCTACGAGCAGTACTTC	CAILEGLAGYEQYF	.	TRBV10-3	TRBJ2-7	TRBD2
TGTGCCAGCAGATATCTAGCGGGAGTCTACTACAATGAGCAGTTCTTC	CASRYLAGVYYNEQFF	many	TRBV7-9	TRBJ2-1	TRBD2
TGTGCCAGCTCCGGGGCCGGGGAGCTGTTTTTT	CASSGAGELFF	.	TRBV11-1	TRBJ2-2	.
TGTGCCAGCACTGAAAGGACTGAGAATCAGCCCCAGCATTTT	CASTERTENQPQHF	.	TRBV2	TRBJ1-5	.
TGTGCCAGCAGTCCGCGGGGACAGGGATATCAGCCCCAGCATTTT	CASSPRGQGYQPQHF	.	TRBV27	TRBJ1-5	TRBD1
TGTGCCAGCAGCTTGGACATCTGGGGCGCCGGGGAGCTGTTTTTT	CASSLDIWGAGELFF	.	TRBV7-9	TRBJ2-2	.
TGTGCCAGCAGCTTAATAACGGGGGGTTACGAGCAGTACTTC	CASSLITGGYEQYF	.	TRBV7-9	TRBJ2-7	TRBD2
TGTGCCAGCAGCCTGACAGGAGGCGGATTTTGGGCTTTCTTT	CASSLTGGGFWAFF	.	TRBV11-3	TRBJ1-1	.
TGTGCCAGCAGTTTATACGGTACGAATGAAGCTTTCTTT	CASSLYGTNEAFF	.	TRBV28	TRBJ1-1	.